These 17 T cell receptor beta chains were sequenced from one sample in a study of blood T cells in healthy people across ages. The second PCR ran about 6 to 12 cycles with a sample-barcoded 5' primer and J-beta primers. Each CDR3 protein gets one entry after TCRdb re-called the 5' RACE reads with MiXCR. Of about 580,000 distinct CDR3 sequences in the sample, 40% to 55% were seen once. The sequencing sample was made of blood. All receptors derive from a man aged 80 or over in good health.

As DNA, the CDR3 is TGCAGTGTAATCACCGGGCCAATAACGGGAAACACCATATATTTT. Translated: CSVITGPITGNTIYF. The chain recombines TRBV20-1 with TRBJ1-3; D gene uncertain. This CDR3 is 15 amino acids long. Germline-derived CDR1 and CDR2 are DFQATT and SNEGSKA (reference sequence). The ends were cut back, 7 bases at V and 4 bases at J, with 20 bases in the middle.

This clonotype has more than one count but fewer than ten. The chain is built from TRBV7-3 and TRBJ1-1; D is perhaps TRBD1 (6 bases). CDR1 is SGHTA, CDR2 FQGTGA, per germline. Deletions cut 1 base from V and 1 base from J, with 10 bases between. The CDR3 consists of 15 residues. The DNA of the CDR3 is TGTGCCAGCAGCTTAATGGCGGGACAGAACACTGAAGCTTTCTTT. Its protein product is CASSLMAGQNTEAFF.

In the case of this clonotype: A much larger clone lies a single base off, so this may be a read error. The chain employs TRBV20-1 and TRBJ2-5; no clear D. TRBJ2-1 explains the end of the DNA better; the J call may be wrong. From germline, CDR1 is DFQATT and CDR2 SNEGSKA (reference sequence). This CDR3 region has 12 residues. CDR3 in amino acids: CSASGTQETQFF. In DNA, the CDR3 is TGCAGTGCTAGTGGAACCCAAGAGACCCAGTTCTTC.

The V gene is TRBV12-3 or TRBV12-4, the J gene TRBJ2-7; 9 bases fit TRBD1. J lost 7 bases, V lost 5 bases, and 15 bases had no gene match. The CDR3 is 16 residues long. For the CDR3, the DNA is TGTGCCAGCAGTAAAACAGGGGGCGCAGGGTCTAGGGAGCAGTACTTC. Amino acid sequence: CASSKTGGAGSREQYF.

In this sample, this clonotype turned up a few times. The chain employs TRBV7-6 and TRBJ2-2; no reliable D call. V dropped 5 bases and J dropped 5 bases, with 15 bases sitting between them. The CDR3 sequence is 15 residues long. Germline CDR1 is SGHVS and CDR2 is FNYEAQ. CDR3 in amino acids: CASSPSGGYTGELFF. CDR3 nucleotide sequence: TGTGCCAGCAGCCCCTCAGGTGGTTATACCGGGGAGCTGTTTTTT.

This clonotype was detected only a few times. CDR3 sequence (DNA): TGCAGTGCCCAGGCCGGGACGGGAGGGCCAGATACGCAGTATTTT. Translation gives CSAQAGTGGPDTQYF. The rearrangement joins TRBV20-1 to TRBJ2-3; 8 bases agree with TRBD2. The CDR3 is made up of 15 amino acids. With 6 bases clipped from V and 4 bases from J, the junction kept 12 bases outside the gene matches. Germline V gene data show CDR1 as DFQATT and CDR2 as SNEGSKA (reference sequence).

This clonotype occurred many times. The chain links TRBV6-5 to TRBJ2-1; the match to TRBD2 covers 15 bases. The CDR3 sequence is 17 residues long. Germline assignment: CDR1 MNHEY and CDR2 SVGAGI. The V gene end was trimmed by 7 bases and the J gene end by 0 bases; junction bases not matched to a gene: 4. The CDR3 is CASTGLAGGSSYNEQFF. CDR3 bases: TGTGCCAGCACCGGACTAGCGGGAGGGAGCTCCTACAATGAGCAGTTCTTC.

The rearrangement joins TRBV7-3 to TRBJ1-6; 9 positions agree with TRBD1. There are 16 residues in the CDR3. V was clipped by 2 bases and J by 6 bases; unmatched bases: 5. Germline V gene lookup returns CDR1 SGHTA and CDR2 FQGTGA. The DNA for the CDR3 is TGTGCCAGCAGCTTACTTGGGACAGGGTCTAATTCACCCCTCCACTTT. Protein sequence: CASSLLGTGSNSPLHF.

The chain recombines TRBV7-9 with TRBJ2-7, with TRBD1 matching over 9 bases. From germline, CDR1 is SEHNR and CDR2 FQNEAQ (reference sequence). The junction had 4 bases not matched to a gene; V was cut back by 4 bases and J by 3 bases. The CDR3 has 14 residues. The CDR3 sequence is CASSWGDRVYEQYF. DNA of the CDR3: TGTGCCAGCAGCTGGGGGGACAGGGTCTACGAGCAGTACTTC.

CDR3 DNA: TGCAGTGCTGCCCGACAGGGAAGGGATGAAAAACTGTTTTTT. The encoded protein is CSAARQGRDEKLFF. V usage is TRBV20-1 and J usage is TRBJ1-4; TRBD1 matches 7 bases. This CDR3 contains 14 residues. CDR1 and CDR2 (germline): DFQATT, SNEGSKA (reference sequence). Trimming at V came to 5 bases and at J to 6 bases, leaving 9 bases not matched to a gene.

This sequence joins TRBV6-1 and TRBJ2-7, with a weak D call TRBD2 (5 bases). Per germline, CDR1 MNHNS and CDR2 SASEGT. V was pared by 2 bases and J by 4 bases, with 12 bases between. The CDR3 has 14 residues. The CDR3: CASSERYGVYEQYF. The CDR3 nucleotides read TGTGCCAGCAGTGAACGTTACGGGGTTTACGAGCAGTACTTC.

The CDR3 DNA sequence: TGTGCCAGCAGTGAGCCGGGACGGCCGACAGATACGCAGTATTTT. This encodes CASSEPGRPTDTQYF. This chain joins TRBV2 and TRBJ2-3, with D possibly called TRBD1 or TRBD2 (5 bases each). The CDR3 sequence is 15 residues long. Germline CDR1 SNHLY, CDR2 FYNNEI. V was cut by 3 bases and J by 3 bases, with 13 bases left in between.

The sample holds many counts of this clonotype. The V call is TRBV7-2, the J call TRBJ2-5, with no clear D. Trimming removed 1 base from V and 4 bases from J, with 10 bases in between. The CDR3 runs 14 residues. CDR1 SGHTA and CDR2 FQGNSA come from the germline V gene. The CDR3 spells CASSLVGMAETQYF. The CDR3, as DNA: TGTGCCAGCAGCTTAGTGGGGATGGCAGAGACCCAGTACTTC.

The chain joins TRBV12-3 or TRBV12-4 to TRBJ2-3, with 7 bases matching TRBD2. The CDR3 has 15 amino acids. V lost 6 bases to trimming and J lost 4 bases; unmatched junction nucleotides: 10. CDR3 in amino acids: CASSSAGISADTQYF. The CDR3 nucleotides read TGTGCCAGCAGCTCAGCGGGGATTAGCGCAGATACGCAGTATTTT.

This clonotype was picked up a small number of times. The chain employs TRBV28 and TRBJ2-6; no definite D call. With 5 bases removed from V and 5 bases from J, the gap between germline ends came to 7 bases. The CDR3 consists of 13 residues. CDR1 and CDR2 from the germline V gene are MDHEN and SYDVKM. In nucleotides, the CDR3 is TGTGCCAGCAGTCCCCCTAGGGCCAACGTCCTGACTTTC. Residues: CASSPPRANVLTF.

This sequence joins TRBV20-1 and TRBJ2-1; no reliable D call. The V and J ends lost 0 bases and 0 bases respectively, with 12 bases between them. The CDR3 consists of 16 residues. Germline values: CDR1 DFQATT, CDR2 SNEGSKA (reference sequence). CDR3 loop: CSARDHRAPSYNEQFF. The CDR3 DNA sequence: TGCAGTGCTAGAGATCACCGGGCTCCCTCCTACAATGAGCAGTTCTTC.

This chain joins TRBV20-1 and TRBJ2-7; D ambiguous. This CDR3 contains 13 residues. Germline values: CDR1 DFQATT, CDR2 SNEGSKA (reference sequence). V lost 6 bases and J 2 bases, leaving 14 bases between the germline ends. CDR3 region: CSASPRVTYEQYF. The CDR3 region has the DNA TGCAGTGCAAGCCCTCGGGTAACCTACGAGCAGTACTTC.